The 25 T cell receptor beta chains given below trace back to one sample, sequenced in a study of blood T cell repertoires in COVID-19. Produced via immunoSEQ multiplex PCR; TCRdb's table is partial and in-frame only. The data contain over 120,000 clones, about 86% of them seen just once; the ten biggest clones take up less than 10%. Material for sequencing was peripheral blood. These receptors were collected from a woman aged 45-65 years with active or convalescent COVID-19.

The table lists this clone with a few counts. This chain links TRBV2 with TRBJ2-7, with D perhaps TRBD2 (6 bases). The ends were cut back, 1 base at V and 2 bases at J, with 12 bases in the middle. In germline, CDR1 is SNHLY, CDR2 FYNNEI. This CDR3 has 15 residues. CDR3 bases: TGTGCCAGCAGTGAAGGGGGACTCCGAGCCTACGAGCAGTACTTC. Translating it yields CASSEGGLRAYEQYF.

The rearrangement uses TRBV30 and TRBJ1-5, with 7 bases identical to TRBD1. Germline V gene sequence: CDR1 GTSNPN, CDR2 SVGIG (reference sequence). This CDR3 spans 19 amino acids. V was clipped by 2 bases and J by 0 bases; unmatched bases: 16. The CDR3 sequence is CAWSRFSLGQRYSNQPQHF. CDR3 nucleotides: TGTGCCTGGAGTCGGTTCTCCCTGGGACAGAGATATAGCAATCAGCCCCAGCATTTT.

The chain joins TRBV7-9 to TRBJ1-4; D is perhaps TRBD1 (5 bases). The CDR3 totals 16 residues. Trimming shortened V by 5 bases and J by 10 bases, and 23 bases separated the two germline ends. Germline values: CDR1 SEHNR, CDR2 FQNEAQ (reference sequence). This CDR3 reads CASSPFLGRDGGKLFF. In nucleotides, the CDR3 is TGTGCCAGCAGCCCCTTTCTCGGGCGGGACGGTGGAAAACTGTTTTTT.

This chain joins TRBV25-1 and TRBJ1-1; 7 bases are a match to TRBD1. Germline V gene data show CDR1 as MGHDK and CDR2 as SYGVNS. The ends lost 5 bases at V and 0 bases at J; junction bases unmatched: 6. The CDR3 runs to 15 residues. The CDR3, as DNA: TGTGCCAGCAGTCCAACAGGGGTCATGAACACTGAAGCTTTCTTT. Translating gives CASSPTGVMNTEAFF.

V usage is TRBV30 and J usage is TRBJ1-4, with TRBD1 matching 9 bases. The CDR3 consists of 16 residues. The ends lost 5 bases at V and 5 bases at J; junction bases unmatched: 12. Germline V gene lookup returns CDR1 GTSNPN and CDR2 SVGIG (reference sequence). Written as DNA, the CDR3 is TGTGCCTGGTTCCCTTTGCGGACAGGGGTCAATGAAAAACTGTTTTTT. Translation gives CAWFPLRTGVNEKLFF.

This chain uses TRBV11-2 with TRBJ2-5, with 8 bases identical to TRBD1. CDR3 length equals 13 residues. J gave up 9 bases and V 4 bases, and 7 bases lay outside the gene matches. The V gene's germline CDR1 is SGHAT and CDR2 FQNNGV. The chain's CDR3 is CASSSRDRLSQYF. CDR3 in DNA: TGTGCCAGCAGCTCGAGGGACAGGTTATCCCAGTACTTC. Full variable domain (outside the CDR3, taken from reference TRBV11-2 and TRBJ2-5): EAGVAQSPRYKIIEKRQSVAFWCNPISGHATLYWYQQILGQGPKLLIQFQNNGVVDDSQLPKDRFSAERLKGVDSTLKIQPAKLEDSAVYLCASSSRDRLSQYFGPGTRLLVL.

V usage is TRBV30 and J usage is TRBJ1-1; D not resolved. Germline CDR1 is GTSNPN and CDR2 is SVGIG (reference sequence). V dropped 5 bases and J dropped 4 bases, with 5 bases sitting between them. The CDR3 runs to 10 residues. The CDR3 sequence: CAWGITEAFF. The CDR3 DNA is TGTGCCTGGGGTATCACTGAAGCTTTCTTT.

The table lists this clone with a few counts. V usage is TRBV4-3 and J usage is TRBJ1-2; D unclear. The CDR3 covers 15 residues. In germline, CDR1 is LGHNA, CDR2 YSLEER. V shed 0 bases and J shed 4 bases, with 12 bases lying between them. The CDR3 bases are TGCGCCAGCAGCCAAGAAGCGGCGTCTCGCTATGGCTACACCTTC. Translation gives CASSQEAASRYGYTF.

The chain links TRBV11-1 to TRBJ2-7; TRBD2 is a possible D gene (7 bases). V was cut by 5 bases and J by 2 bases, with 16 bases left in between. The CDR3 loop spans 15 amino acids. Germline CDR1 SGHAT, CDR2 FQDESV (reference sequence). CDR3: CASSPPRGLTYEQYF. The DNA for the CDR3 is TGTGCCAGCAGCCCCCCGCGGGGGCTCACCTACGAGCAGTACTTC.

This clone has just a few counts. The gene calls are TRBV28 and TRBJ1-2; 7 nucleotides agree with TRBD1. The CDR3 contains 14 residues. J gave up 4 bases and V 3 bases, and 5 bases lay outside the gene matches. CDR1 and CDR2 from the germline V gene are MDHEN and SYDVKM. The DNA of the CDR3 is TGTGCCAGCAGTTTTGGGGCAGGGGGCTATGGCTACACCTTC. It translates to CASSFGAGGYGYTF.

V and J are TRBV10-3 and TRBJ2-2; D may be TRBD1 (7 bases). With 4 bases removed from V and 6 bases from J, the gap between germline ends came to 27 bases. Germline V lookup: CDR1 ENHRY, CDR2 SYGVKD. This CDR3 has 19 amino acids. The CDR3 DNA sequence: TGTGCCATCAGTGCTGGTCGGGGGCAGGGGGACATTATCCCCGGGGAGCTGTTTTTT. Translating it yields CAISAGRGQGDIIPGELFF.

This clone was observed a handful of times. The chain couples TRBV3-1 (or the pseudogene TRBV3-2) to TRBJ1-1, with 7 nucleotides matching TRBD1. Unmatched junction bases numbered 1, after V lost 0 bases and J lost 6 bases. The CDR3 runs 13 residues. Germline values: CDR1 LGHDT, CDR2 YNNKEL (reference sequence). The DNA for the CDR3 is TGTGCCAGCAGCCAAGATGACAGGGCTGAAGCTTTCTTT. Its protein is CASSQDDRAEAFF.

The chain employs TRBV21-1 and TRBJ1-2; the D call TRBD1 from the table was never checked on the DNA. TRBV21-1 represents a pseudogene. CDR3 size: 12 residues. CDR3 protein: CASLDKNYGYTF. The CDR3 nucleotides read TGTGCCAGCCTTGACAAAAACTATGGCTACACCTTC.

The CDR3 protein is CASSFGRGTDTQYF. CDR3 in DNA: TGCGCCAGCAGCTTTGGCAGGGGGACAGATACGCAGTATTTT. The chain links TRBV5-1 to TRBJ2-3, with TRBD1 matching 7 bases. Germline V gives CDR1 SGHRS, CDR2 YFSETQ. The J segment lost 3 bases and the V segment lost 2 bases, leaving 3 bases of the junction unmatched. The CDR3 runs 14 residues.

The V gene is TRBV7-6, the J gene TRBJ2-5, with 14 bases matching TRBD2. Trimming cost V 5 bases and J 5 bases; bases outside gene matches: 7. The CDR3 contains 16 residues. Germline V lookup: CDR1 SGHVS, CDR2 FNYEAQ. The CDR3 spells CASSPRLAGGMETQYF. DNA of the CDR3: TGTGCCAGCAGCCCCCGACTAGCGGGAGGGATGGAGACCCAGTACTTC. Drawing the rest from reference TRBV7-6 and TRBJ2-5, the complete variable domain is GAGVSQSPRYKVTKRGQDVALRCDPISGHVSLYWYRQALGQGPEFLTYFNYEAQQDKSGLPNDRFSAERPEGSISTLTIQRTEQRDSAMYRCASSPRLAGGMETQYFGPGTRLLVL.

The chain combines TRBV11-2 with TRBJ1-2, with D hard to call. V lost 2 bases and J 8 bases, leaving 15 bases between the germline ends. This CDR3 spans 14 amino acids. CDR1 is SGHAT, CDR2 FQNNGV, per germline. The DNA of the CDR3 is TGTGCCAGCAGCTTAAACGTCCAGGCCCCGGGCTACACCTTC. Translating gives CASSLNVQAPGYTF.

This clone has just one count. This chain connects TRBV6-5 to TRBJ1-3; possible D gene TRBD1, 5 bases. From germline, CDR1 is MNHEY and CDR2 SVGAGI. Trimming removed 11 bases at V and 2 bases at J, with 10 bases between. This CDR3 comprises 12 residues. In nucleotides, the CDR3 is TGTGCCCGGGGGAGGGCTGGAAACACCATATATTTT. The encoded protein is CARGRAGNTIYF.

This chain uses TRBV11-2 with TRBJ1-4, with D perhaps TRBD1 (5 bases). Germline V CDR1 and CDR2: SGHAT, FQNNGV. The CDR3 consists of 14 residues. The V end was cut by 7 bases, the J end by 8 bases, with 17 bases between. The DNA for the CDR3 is TGTGCCAGCAAACAGGACCCCACCCGAGAAAAACTGTTTTTT. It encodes CASKQDPTREKLFF. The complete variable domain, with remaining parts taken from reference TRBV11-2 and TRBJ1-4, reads EAGVAQSPRYKIIEKRQSVAFWCNPISGHATLYWYQQILGQGPKLLIQFQNNGVVDDSQLPKDRFSAERLKGVDSTLKIQPAKLEDSAVYLCASKQDPTREKLFFGSGTQLSVL.

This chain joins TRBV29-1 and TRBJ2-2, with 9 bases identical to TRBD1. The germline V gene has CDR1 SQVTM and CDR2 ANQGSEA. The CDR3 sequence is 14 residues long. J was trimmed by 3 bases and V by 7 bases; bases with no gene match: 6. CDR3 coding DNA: TGCAGCGGGGGACAGGGAATCGACACCGGGGAGCTGTTTTTT. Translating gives CSGGQGIDTGELFF.

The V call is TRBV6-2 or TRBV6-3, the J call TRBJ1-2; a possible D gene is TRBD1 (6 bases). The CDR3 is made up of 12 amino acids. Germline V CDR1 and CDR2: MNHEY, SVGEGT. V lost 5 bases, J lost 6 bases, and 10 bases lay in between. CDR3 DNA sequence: TGTGCCAGCAGTCAGGGACAAGATGGCTACACCTTC. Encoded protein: CASSQGQDGYTF.

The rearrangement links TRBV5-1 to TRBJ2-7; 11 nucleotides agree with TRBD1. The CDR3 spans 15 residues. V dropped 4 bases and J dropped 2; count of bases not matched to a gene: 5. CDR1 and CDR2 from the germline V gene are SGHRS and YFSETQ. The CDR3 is CASSRTGQGAYEQYF. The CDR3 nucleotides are TGCGCCAGCAGCCGTACGGGACAGGGGGCCTACGAGCAGTACTTC.

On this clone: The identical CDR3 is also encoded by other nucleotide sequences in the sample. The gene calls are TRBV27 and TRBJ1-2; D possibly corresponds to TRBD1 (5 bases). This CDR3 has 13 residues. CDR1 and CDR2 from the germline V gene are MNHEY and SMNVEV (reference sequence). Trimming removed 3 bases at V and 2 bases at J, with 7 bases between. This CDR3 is CASSLAGNYGYTF. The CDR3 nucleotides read TGTGCCAGCAGTTTGGCAGGGAACTATGGCTACACCTTC.

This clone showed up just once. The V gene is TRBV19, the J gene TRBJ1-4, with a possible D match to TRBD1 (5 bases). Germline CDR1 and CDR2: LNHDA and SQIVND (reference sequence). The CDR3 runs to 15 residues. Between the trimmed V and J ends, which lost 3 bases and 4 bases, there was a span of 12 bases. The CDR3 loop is CASSMGRGYNEKLFF. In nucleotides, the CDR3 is TGTGCCAGTAGTATGGGGAGGGGCTATAATGAAAAACTGTTTTTT.

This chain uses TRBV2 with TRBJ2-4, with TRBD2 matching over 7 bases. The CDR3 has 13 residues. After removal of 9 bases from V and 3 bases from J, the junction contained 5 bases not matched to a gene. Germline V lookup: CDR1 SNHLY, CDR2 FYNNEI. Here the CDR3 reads CARGREGKNIQYF. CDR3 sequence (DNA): TGTGCCAGGGGTAGGGAGGGCAAAAACATTCAGTACTTC.

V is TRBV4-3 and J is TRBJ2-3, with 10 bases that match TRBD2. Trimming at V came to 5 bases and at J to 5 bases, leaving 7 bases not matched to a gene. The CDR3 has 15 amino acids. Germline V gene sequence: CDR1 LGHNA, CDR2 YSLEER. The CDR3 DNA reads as TGCGCCAGCAGCTTAGCGGGAGGCCGTGGAGATACGCAGTATTTT. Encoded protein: CASSLAGGRGDTQYF.